This T cell receptor beta chain was captured in a study of cytomegalovirus exposure and HLA in healthy donors (dated by TCRdb to 2015 to 2018). As for the study more broadly: An earlier analysis of 550 to 700 of the donors reported more than 250 Gb of sequence data and 100 million to 140 million unique TCR beta sequences from about 180 million T cells. Roughly 290 gigabases of sequencing data and around 90 million unique TCR sequences made up an early release that covered some 640 HLA-typed donors. Among the roughly 400 genotyped donors, around 81% belonged to the genetic ancestry cluster associated with self-reported Caucasian donors. The study aimed to test whether cataloging public T cell receptors could reveal signatures of past pathogen exposure. The study used immunosequencing to profile the T cell repertoires of some 600 subjects and linked those repertoires to cytomegalovirus serostatus. Along with the approximately 650-subject first cohort, a separate validation cohort of some 130 different subjects was used. The study combined high-throughput TCR immunosequencing, statistical association of individual TCRs with disease status, and machine learning to predict cytomegalovirus infection status. To study patterns of TCR occurrence, a later analysis re-analyzed previously published TCR beta repertoires from under 750 donors and added high-resolution HLA genotyping. Rather than drawing on any new phenotypic data, the later analysis identified candidate immune exposures from TCR beta sequences and the way those sequences occurred across donors. An earlier analysis of 587 of the donors used high-throughput TCR beta sequencing to judge whether each TCR beta V gene segment behaved as functional or pseudogenic. Alongside the repertoire data, information on donor age, sex, ethnicity and CMV serostatus was compiled. A later genetic analysis took genome-wide SNP genotypes for about 65% of the 666 donors and used that subset as a discovery cohort. All discovery cohort repertoires had been generated using a single sequencing platform. HLA typing included class I and class II loci at four-digit resolution. The number of donors typed differed by locus, with about 620-630 for A, B, C, DRB1 and DQB1, around 560 for DQA1, 600 to 610 for DPA1, and around 430 for DPB1. Several DR-DQ haplotypes were treated as single units for association and clustering because of strong linkage in the cohort. On average, around 240,000 unique TCR beta nucleotide sequences were sequenced per donor among 300 to 500 genotyped donors of the cohort, with roughly 19% of those sequences being non-productive. What the study reported, not specific to this receptor: In a later genetic analysis, a missense DCLRE1C variant was associated with V-gene and J-gene trimming of TCR beta chains, and the association was replicated in an independent cohort. According to a later analysis, parvovirus B19, influenza, CMV and Epstein-Barr virus appeared linked to several top co-occurrence clusters. Linkage disequilibrium might explain the correlated functional status among segregating V segments, but an unknown experimental factor could not be excluded. A few of the identified cytomegalovirus-associated TCR beta chains were confirmed in vitro to be specific for cytomegalovirus antigens. It was suggested by the authors that the approach could potentially be generalized to other disease states and immunological phenotypes. Some 16 rarely observed V segments, including chromosome 9 orphons, were excluded from the earlier analysis of about 500 of the donors because counts were too low. A later analysis found that most CMV-associated TCR beta chains appeared HLA-restricted, with HLA associations seemingly driven largely by CMV exposure. The sequencing pipeline was judged likely to have produced a cluster of highly shared sequence variants as a technical artifact. In a later analysis, the rate of TCR association differed among HLA loci, with DRB1 alleles having the most associated TCRs and HLA-C alleles having the fewest. Assigning TCR associations to individual alleles was difficult when HLA alleles, especially DR and DQ, strongly co-occurred. A later analysis associated approximately 17,000 TCR beta sequences with specific HLA alleles at a false discovery rate of 0.05. Only TCR beta chains were sequenced in this cohort, and the absence of alpha or paired-chain data limited detectable features. A further reported finding was that TCR beta sequences accurately predicted the HLA-A and HLA-B alleles for most subjects in the first cohort. Sequencing depth was assumed to be roughly uniform across donors in the presence/absence analyses, though that assumption may not hold. Some IMGT-functional V segments, including TRBV6-2 and TRBV6-3, could not be distinguished by the 87-base-pair reads and were therefore excluded. For the cohort, immune exposure information was limited to CMV serostatus. In an earlier analysis of some 500 of the donors, most TCR beta V segments were observed in productive rearrangements about 87% or about 30% of the time, broadly matching IMGT annotations. Because HLA typing was missing for some donors at each locus, association tests included only the typed subset. In a later analysis, HLA-associated TCR beta chains showed more clonal expansion and lower generation probabilities than non-associated chains that were equally common. The study listed 170 or so TCR beta chains as associated with cytomegalovirus. In both the original and validation cohorts, the classifier was reported to diagnose cytomegalovirus status with high specificity and sensitivity. According to a later genetic analysis, donors in an Asian-associated ancestry cluster had fewer N-insertions in productive TCRs than the approximately 650-donor mean. Across donors, most TCR sequences were observed very rarely, whereas some public TCRs were present in many individuals.

Concerning this clone: Its cognate antigen has yet to be identified. No base-level quality is on record; no much larger clone is a single base apart.

Library creation used the immunoSEQ multiplex PCR assay. A mixture of 60 forward primers for TCR Vbeta segments and 13 reverse primers for TCR Jbeta segments was used in the multiplex PCR. The CDR3 region of rearranged TCR beta genes was amplified from genomic DNA by a multiplex PCR assay. The amplified TCR beta libraries were sequenced on the Illumina HiSeq System as 87-base-pair reads. The authors processed their data as follows. In a later analysis, tens of millions of unique TCR beta chains were counted across the 500 to 850 repertoires, and about 10 million of these chains were shared by at least two donors. A nearest-neighbor algorithm error-corrected the raw reads and collapsed the reads into unique sequences, merging closely related sequences to remove PCR and sequencing errors. Alignment of CDR3 sequences to IMGT reference sequences was used to assign V, D and J gene segments. For a sequence to be retained, at least a six-nucleotide match to both a V gene segment and a J gene segment was required. A rearrangement was called productive if the CDR3 had no stop codons and remained in frame with V and J, and every other rearrangement was called non-productive. CDR3 was defined by IMGT convention, running from the second conserved V-encoded cysteine to the conserved J-encoded phenylalanine. Sequences without an unambiguous match to a single V gene segment were excluded from the earlier analysis of over 500 of the donors. In an earlier analysis of 587 of the donors, V segments were called functional above 56.7% productive rearrangements and were called segregating when the between-donor standard deviation exceeded 5%. A statistical classification framework was developed to diagnose cytomegalovirus status using the catalog of TCR beta chain sequences. A later analysis assigned V and J genes by comparing TCR nucleotide sequences with IMGT/GENE-DB human TR gene sequences. A later analysis assigned CDR3 sequences and most-parsimonious VDJ recombination scenarios with the TCRdist pipeline. In a later analysis, each TCR beta chain was defined by its CDR3 amino acid sequence together with its V-gene family, and reads without a unique V-gene family were excluded. In a later analysis, approximately 590 highly shared, low-generation-probability nucleotide sequences were removed to address suspected cross-contamination and a sequencing artifact. A later analysis calculated a clonal expansion index for each public chain from normalized within-repertoire ranks of inferred template counts. A later analysis computed generation probabilities with a VDJ recombination model fitted to out-of-frame rearrangements, and checked the results against IGoR. Hypergeometric tests were used in a later analysis to score TCR-TCR, TCR-HLA and TCR-CMV co-occurrence, with a repertoire-size bias correction applied to the TCR pairs. False discovery rates were estimated in a later analysis by permuting HLA or CMV assignments 20 times. In a later analysis, co-occurring TCRs were grouped using DBSCAN, and TCRdist sequence similarity was added for clustering within HLA-allele-positive subsets. For co-occurrence clustering, repertoires with fewer than 30,000 or more than 120,000 public chains were excluded, along with roughly five repertoires with anomalous nucleotide sharing. TCRdb carries this immuneACCESS record with in-frame sequences only. Its versions omit some clonotypes, under half of them owing to an unresolved V gene in the studies checked, with the rest unexplained. D and trimming were read from the DNA, whereas the V and J calls and clone size are those reported in that table. This sample comprises about 160,000 clones, roughly 80% of them detected only once. The ten biggest clones cover roughly 3.5% of the sample.

The cohort consisted of approximately 670 healthy bone marrow donors. All cohort members were sampled while nominally healthy, although unrecorded immune exposures were likely present. The donor was CMV seropositive and belonged to the group of more than 250 seropositive cohort members. Every donor gave a peripheral blood sample, and the peripheral blood mononuclear cells from that sample were used for TCR beta sequencing. Genomic DNA was extracted from the blood cell samples with the Qiagen DNeasy Blood Extraction Kit. CDR1 and CDR2, per the germline V gene (reference sequence), are SGHNT and YYREEE. Trimming removed 4 bases from V and 9 bases from J; the gene matches leave 7 bases unexplained. Measured from the cysteine to the phenylalanine, the CDR3 is 13 residues long. The CDR3 DNA has 39 bases and is translated from base 1.

The chain is assembled from TRBV5-4 and TRBJ1-5; TRBD1 matches 7 bases in the middle. This TCR derives from a young man in good health and CMV-seropositive. The source material was PBMCs. The CDR3 corresponds to CASSATGSGPQHF. The nucleotide sequence reads TGTGCCAGCAGCGCGACAGGGTCAGGGCCCCAGCATTTT.